Presented here are 5 T cell receptor beta chains from one specimen sequenced in a study of shared clonotypes between healthy human individuals. The protocol was immunoSEQ multiplex PCR, while the TCRdb copy is restricted to in-frame clones and leaves out a portion. The data hold about a million clones, with around 74% observed a single time. Sequenced input: memory CD4+ T cells sorted from blood. The sample's subset: CD45RA-negative fraction. The receptors originated from a man aged 18 to 29 in good health.

The chain links TRBV4-1 to TRBJ1-4, with 11 bases aligning to TRBD1. CDR1 and CDR2 from the germline V gene are MGHRA and YSYEKL. The CDR3 totals 17 residues. V dropped 0 bases and J dropped 4; count of bases not matched to a gene: 4. In DNA, the CDR3 is TGCGCCAGCAGCCAAGATTGGACAGGGGGCGATAATGAAAAACTGTTTTTT. Amino acid sequence: CASSQDWTGGDNEKLFF.

The chain joins TRBV2 to TRBJ2-5; 9 nucleotides align to TRBD1. Losses at the gene ends were 5 bases for V and 2 bases for J; bases not matched to a gene: 6. The CDR3 runs 15 residues. Germline V CDR1 and CDR2: SNHLY, FYNNEI. Written as DNA, the CDR3 is TGTGCCAGCAGTTACAGGGGGCAGGGACAAGAGACCCAGTACTTC. As protein: CASSYRGQGQETQYF.

V usage is TRBV6-5 and J usage is TRBJ1-2; 9 positions match TRBD1. The CDR3 has 15 residues. Per germline, CDR1 MNHEY and CDR2 SVGAGI. V lost 6 bases, J lost 7 bases, and 12 bases stayed unmatched. CDR3 coding DNA: TGTGCCAGCAGCCGGGGACAGGGACGTGAGGGTGGCTACACCTTC. It translates to CASSRGQGREGGYTF.

J is TRBJ2-5 and V is TRBV7-9; the D call may be TRBD1 or TRBD2 (5 bases each). V shed 6 bases and J shed 1 base, with 15 bases lying between them. The germline V gene has CDR1 SEHNR and CDR2 FQNEAQ (reference sequence). The CDR3 is made up of 15 amino acids. The CDR3 region is CASSGAWGTQETQYF. The CDR3 nucleotides are TGTGCCAGCAGTGGGGCGTGGGGGACCCAAGAGACCCAGTACTTC.

The chain joins TRBV7-2 to TRBJ1-3; 7 bases are a match to TRBD1. Germline V CDR1 and CDR2: SGHTA, FQGNSA. V was clipped by 1 base and J by 4 bases; unmatched bases: 7. The CDR3 is 16 amino acids. CDR3 DNA: TGTGCCAGCAGCTTAGAGGGGACAGCTCGGGGAAACACCATATATTTT. Its protein product is CASSLEGTARGNTIYF.